The following is a T cell receptor beta chain sequence with its context. This record belongs to a study of technical replicates of blood from a handful of donors. V was clipped by 6 bases and J by 3 bases; unmatched bases: 7. This CDR3 region has 15 residues. Germline V gives CDR1 LGHNA, CDR2 YNFKEQ. Clones were sequenced by immunoSEQ multiplex PCR, and TCRdb holds only the in-frame ones, with some missing. The table shows approximately 41,000 clones, with roughly 96% occurring only once. The sample consisted of T cells isolated from PBMCs. This clonotype was obtained from a human donor in good health. The V gene is TRBV4-2, the J gene TRBJ2-3, with 9 nucleotides matching TRBD2. As DNA, the CDR3 is TGTGCCAGCAGATTCAGACTAGCGGAGACAGATACGCAGTATTTT. Translation: CASRFRLAETDTQYF.